The 19 T cell receptor beta chains below all came from one sample that was sequenced in a study of blood T cell repertoires in COVID-19 (dated by TCRdb to the early 2020s). Receptor amplification or capture employed the immunoSEQ multiplex PCR assay. Sourced from immuneACCESS, this table was stored by TCRdb with only in-frame sequences that have V and J called. A share of the clones is absent; for the studies checked, an unresolved V gene accounts for under half, and the remainder has no known explanation. This sample has approximately 200,000 clones in its table, and approximately 80% of those were observed once. The ten largest clones represent approximately 7% of the sample. The specimen was peripheral blood. Receptors were obtained from a woman aged 50 to 65 with acute or convalescent COVID-19.

The V and J genes are TRBV30 and TRBJ2-7; 7 bases are shared with TRBD1. J was trimmed by 3 bases and V by 2 bases; bases with no gene match: 4. CDR1 is GTSNPN and CDR2 is SVGIG in the germline V gene (reference sequence). The CDR3 contains 13 residues. CDR3 bases: TGTGCCTGGAGTACTGCAGGGGGCTACGAGCAGTACTTC. Amino acid sequence: CAWSTAGGYEQYF. The variable domain in full, completed from reference TRBV30 and TRBJ2-7, reads SQTIHQWPATLVQPVGSPLSLECTVEGTSNPNLYWYRQAAGRGLQLLFYSVGIGQISSEVPQNLSASRPQDRQFILSSKKLLLSDSGFYLCAWSTAGGYEQYFGPGTRLTVT.

This sequence joins TRBV6-5 and TRBJ2-7; D is perhaps TRBD1 (6 bases). The length of the CDR3 is 12 residues. V lost 7 bases to trimming and J lost 4 bases, with 11 bases between them. The germline gives CDR1 MNHEY, CDR2 SVGAGI. CDR3 sequence reads: CASTKGVYEQYF. CDR3 bases: TGTGCCAGCACCAAGGGGGTTTACGAGCAGTACTTC.

The J gene is TRBJ1-2, the V gene TRBV6-2 or TRBV6-3; 7 nucleotides match TRBD1. Trimming took 2 bases from V and 3 from J; bases not matched to a gene: 3. The CDR3 is 14 amino acids. Germline V CDR1 and CDR2: MNHEY, SVGEGT. CDR3 sequence: CASSYRGRDYGYTF. CDR3 nucleotides: TGTGCCAGCAGTTACAGGGGGCGCGACTATGGCTACACCTTC.

This clone was observed a few times. Here the CDR3 DNA reads TGTGCCAGCAGTCCGCAGGGGTCCTCGGCAAACACCATATATTTT. It is translated as CASSPQGSSANTIYF. The J gene is TRBJ1-3, the V gene TRBV9; TRBD1 is a possible D gene (6 bases). There are 15 residues in the CDR3. Germline CDR1 is SGDLS and CDR2 is YYNGEE. Trimming removed 5 bases at V and 6 bases at J, with 18 bases between.

This clone turned up a few times. V gene TRBV7-9 combines with J gene TRBJ1-6; TRBD1 might be the D (6 bases). V was pared by 2 bases and J by 7 bases, with 12 bases between. Germline lookup yields CDR1 SEHNR and CDR2 FQNEAQ (reference sequence). The CDR3 extends over 15 amino acids. CDR3 loop: CASSLQGIGNSPLHF. CDR3 DNA sequence: TGTGCCAGCAGCTTACAGGGGATAGGCAATTCACCCCTCCACTTT.

V is TRBV27 and J is TRBJ1-6; 10 nucleotides match TRBD1. After removal of 8 bases from V and 5 bases from J, the junction contained 6 bases not matched to a gene. The CDR3 consists of 15 residues. CDR1 and CDR2 (germline): MNHEY, SMNVEV (reference sequence). In DNA form, the CDR3 reads TGTGCCAGCGCCGACAGGGGGCCAGATAATTCACCCCTCCACTTT. Its protein product is CASADRGPDNSPLHF.

The chain is built from TRBV7-2 and TRBJ1-4; TRBD1 matches 7 bases. This CDR3 region has 15 residues. Germline V gene data show CDR1 as SGHTA and CDR2 as FQGNSA. With V trimmed by 5 bases and J by 7 bases, 10 bases remained unmatched. CDR3 coding DNA: TGTGCCAGCAGCCTAGAGAGGGGGCGTAGTGAAAAACTGTTTTTT. The encoded protein is CASSLERGRSEKLFF. The full variable domain, completed using reference TRBV7-2 and TRBJ1-4, is GAGVSQSPSNKVTEKGKDVELRCDPISGHTALYWYRQSLGQGLEFLIYFQGNSAPDKSGLPSDRFSAERTGGSVSTLTIQRTQQEDSAVYLCASSLERGRSEKLFFGSGTQLSVL.

The chain employs TRBV4-3 and TRBJ1-6; 10 nucleotides match TRBD1. CDR1 and CDR2 (germline): LGHNA, YSLEER. CDR3 size: 15 residues. Trimming cost V 3 bases and J 8 bases; bases outside gene matches: 4. The CDR3 protein is CASSQAGTGDSPLHF. In DNA form, the CDR3 reads TGCGCCAGCAGCCAGGCCGGGACAGGGGATTCACCCCTCCACTTT.

This clone was detected only a few times. The chain is built from TRBV7-2 and TRBJ1-2; D possibly corresponds to TRBD1 (5 bases). The V and J ends lost 1 base and 3 bases respectively, with 15 bases between them. Germline CDR1 and CDR2: SGHTA and FQGNSA. CDR3 length equals 16 residues. The CDR3 sequence: CASSLGGGRGHYGYTF. The DNA of the CDR3 is TGTGCCAGCAGCTTAGGAGGAGGGAGGGGACACTATGGCTACACCTTC.

The chain has TRBV28 and TRBJ2-7; D is perhaps TRBD2 (5 bases). Germline V gene data show CDR1 as MDHEN and CDR2 as SYDVKM. The CDR3 extends over 15 amino acids. With 8 bases removed from V and 2 bases from J, the gap between germline ends came to 19 bases. The CDR3, as DNA: TGTGCCAGCCGCCGGGGTTCTAGAGGCCCCTACGAGCAGTACTTC. Translating it yields CASRRGSRGPYEQYF.

The V and J genes are TRBV30 and TRBJ1-2; 7 bases align to TRBD1. Losses at the gene ends were 0 bases for V and 6 bases for J; bases not matched to a gene: 7. The CDR3 covers 14 residues. CDR1 GTSNPN and CDR2 SVGIG come from the germline V gene (reference sequence). The CDR3 nucleotides read TGTGCCTGGAGTGTACGGAGACAGGGACATGGCTACACCTTC. Translation gives CAWSVRRQGHGYTF.

The chain links TRBV9 to TRBJ2-7; 11 bases align to TRBD2. This CDR3 spans 15 amino acids. V lost 3 bases, J lost 4 bases, and 6 bases stayed unmatched. Germline V lookup: CDR1 SGDLS, CDR2 YYNGEE. The CDR3 spells CASSGLAGGNYEQYF. The DNA of the CDR3 is TGTGCCAGCAGCGGATTAGCGGGGGGGAATTACGAGCAGTACTTC.

The chain recombines TRBV5-4 with TRBJ2-5, with 7 bases fitting TRBD1. With 4 bases clipped from V and 5 bases from J, the junction kept 8 bases outside the gene matches. The germline V gene encodes CDR1 SGHNT and CDR2 YYREEE (reference sequence). This CDR3 is 14 amino acids long. The CDR3 sequence: CASSAGTDGETQYF. Here the CDR3 DNA reads TGTGCCAGCAGCGCAGGGACAGATGGGGAGACCCAGTACTTC. Looking up the rest from reference TRBV5-4 and TRBJ2-5 gives the full variable domain: ETGVTQSPTHLIKTRGQQVTLRCSSQSGHNTVSWYQQALGQGPQFIFQYYREEENGRGNFPPRFSGLQFPNYSSELNVNALELDDSALYLCASSAGTDGETQYFGPGTRLLVL.

This clone has more than one count but fewer than ten. The V gene is TRBV4-1, the J gene TRBJ2-2, with a tentative D call TRBD1 (6 bases). Germline loops: CDR1 MGHRA, CDR2 YSYEKL. This CDR3 is built from 15 residues. V was clipped by 4 bases and J by 7 bases, with 16 bases between them. CDR3 sequence (DNA): TGCGCCAGCAGCCCAGTTAGGGGGAATGGCGGGGAGCTGTTTTTT. The encoded protein is CASSPVRGNGGELFF.

This chain links TRBV10-3 with TRBJ2-4; 9 nucleotides align to TRBD1. Germline CDR1 and CDR2: ENHRY and SYGVKD. The CDR3 extends over 13 amino acids. V trimming: 6 bases; J trimming: 4 bases; junction bases outside the gene matches: 1. DNA for the CDR3: TGTGCCATCAGAGGGACAGGGAAAAACATTCAGTACTTC. As protein: CAIRGTGKNIQYF.

The chain couples TRBV24-1 to TRBJ2-1; tentatively, D is TRBD2 (6 bases). V gave up 3 bases and J gave up 6 bases, with 17 bases separating them. CDR1 is KGHDR, CDR2 SFDVKD, per germline. The CDR3 extends over 16 amino acids. CDR3 in amino acids: CATSDAGRGRINEQFF. As DNA, the CDR3 is TGTGCCACCAGTGATGCGGGACGAGGGAGGATCAATGAGCAGTTCTTC.

V is TRBV7-2 and J is TRBJ2-7, with 11 nucleotides matching TRBD2. This CDR3 has 18 amino acids. Germline CDR1 reads SGHTA; CDR2 reads FQGNSA. J lost 1 base, V lost 2 bases, and 10 bases had no gene match. The CDR3, as DNA: TGTGCCAGCAGCTTATATCTAGCGGGAGGCCCGGCGTCCTACGAGCAGTACTTC. Residues: CASSLYLAGGPASYEQYF.

V gene TRBV28 combines with J gene TRBJ1-2, with D tentatively TRBD1 (6 bases). Germline loops: CDR1 MDHEN, CDR2 SYDVKM. The ends were cut back, 3 bases at V and 8 bases at J, with 10 bases in the middle. This CDR3 contains 12 residues. CDR3 sequence (DNA): TGTGCCAGCAGTTTCAGGGGATGGGGCTACACCTTC. This gives the protein CASSFRGWGYTF.

The chain recombines TRBV2 with TRBJ1-5; D gene unclear. From germline, CDR1 is SNHLY and CDR2 FYNNEI. The CDR3 covers 13 residues. The ends were cut back, 2 bases at V and 9 bases at J, with 11 bases in the middle. CDR3 in DNA: TGTGCCAGCAGTGAACAACCCCGAGGGCCCCAGCATTTT. It codes for CASSEQPRGPQHF. Supplemented by reference TRBV2 and TRBJ1-5, the full variable domain reads EPEVTQTPSHQVTQMGQEVILRCVPISNHLYFYWYRQILGQKVEFLVSFYNNEISEKSEIFDDQFSVERPDGSNFTLKIRSTKLEDSAMYFCASSEQPRGPQHFGDGTRLSIL.